The rows below give T cell receptor beta chains drawn from one sample of a study of control samples from healthy donors and cancer patients. TCRdb keeps only in-frame clones here, not all; method: immunoSEQ multiplex PCR. The sample yields over 100,000 clones, approximately 89% seen once. Source material: blood. The receptors were sampled from a man aged 35 to 55 in good health. CDR3s include the opening cysteine and the closing phenylalanine or tryptophan. The D gene is left open where the match is weak.

J gene	V gene	D gene	CDR3 protein
TRBJ2-2	TRBV5-1	-	CASTRRQGTNTGELFF
TRBJ1-6	TRBV6-5	-	CASSYSWQNNSPLHF
TRBJ2-5	TRBV9	-	CASSVEPRETQYF
TRBJ1-1	TRBV18	-	CASSPLLVAGTLNTEAFF
TRBJ2-7	TRBV29-1	-	CSVARGDEQYF
TRBJ1-5	TRBV6-1	-	CASSETVRSNQPQHF
TRBJ1-5	TRBV28	-	CASTYMGRVGQPQHF
TRBJ2-3	TRBV7-2	-	CASSQASHTQYF
TRBJ2-3	TRBV19	-	CASSPRGTSTDTQYF
TRBJ1-1	TRBV18	TRBD1	CASSWGQGDTEAFF
TRBJ1-4	TRBV6-1	-	CASSEETVTPREKLFF
TRBJ1-5	TRBV3-1/TRBV3-2	-	CASSLGQLNQPQHF
TRBJ2-7	TRBV3-1/TRBV3-2	-	CASSRDRQAYEQYF
TRBJ1-2	TRBV12-3/TRBV12-4	-	CASRLGVGNGYTF
TRBJ1-5	TRBV11-3	-	CASSLDLGGNQPQHF
TRBJ2-6	TRBV30	-	CAWGPKGGSGANVLTF
TRBJ2-6	TRBV7-9	-	CATGNPGANVLTF
TRBJ2-7	TRBV20-1	-	CSARDSYEQYF
TRBJ1-2	TRBV29-1	-	CSAGRDSGYTF
TRBJ2-1	TRBV6-4	TRBD1	CASSPGQGAHEQFF
TRBJ2-3	TRBV27	TRBD1	CASSLSYGTGGVNTQYF
TRBJ1-2	TRBV5-8	TRBD1	CASSLVQGAFGYTF
TRBJ2-3	TRBV10-1	-	CASSVSQTDTQYF
TRBJ2-5	TRBV3-1/TRBV3-2	TRBD2	CASSQGTSSQETQYF
TRBJ1-2	TRBV27	-	CASSATGFVYTF
TRBJ1-1	TRBV7-2	-	CASSFMGGYTEAFF
TRBJ1-5	TRBV24-1	-	CATSDFFGGIHSSNQPQHF
TRBJ2-2	TRBV5-5	-	CASSLGLSRNTGELFF
TRBJ2-7	TRBV14	TRBD2	CASSRTSGGPLQYF
TRBJ1-5	TRBV24-1	-	CATSGSNQPQHF
TRBJ2-2	TRBV12-3/TRBV12-4	-	CASSYGNTGELFF
TRBJ1-3	TRBV5-6	TRBD1	CASSRPGTVGTGNTIYF
TRBJ2-2	TRBV7-3	TRBD1	CASSFPGQGVNTGELFF
TRBJ2-7	TRBV2	-	CASSVGVAQYF